Sequencing of this T cell receptor (beta chain) was carried out in a study of T cell changes during pregnancy in multiple sclerosis. Libraries were prepared by immunoSEQ multiplex PCR; TCRdb keeps only in-frame clonotypes and omits some of them. Of tens of thousands of clones listed, approximately 92% are singletons. CDR1 is SGHTA and CDR2 is FQGTGA in the germline V gene. V lost 4 bases, J lost 3 bases, and 6 bases stayed unmatched. The CDR3 runs to 16 residues. This TCR was sampled from a female donor in good health, enrolled as a control in a pregnancy study. The specimen was CD8+ T cells from peripheral blood mononuclear cells, collected in the third trimester of pregnancy. The chain uses TRBV7-3 and TRBJ2-1, with 10 bases that match TRBD2. CDR3 sequence: CASSSVAGGNYNEQFF. The CDR3 nucleotides read TGTGCCAGCAGCTCCGTAGCGGGGGGCAACTACAATGAGCAGTTCTTC.